The 5 T cell receptor beta chains in this list originate from one sample, sequenced in a study of cytomegalovirus exposure and HLA in healthy donors. 60 Vbeta and 13 Jbeta primers were used in PCR. Using immunoSEQ multiplex PCR, the repertoire was profiled, and TCRdb retains in-frame clones only, with some absent. The data show more than 110,000 clones, with 73% seen just once and around 1.4% held by the top ten. Sequencing was carried out using PBMCs. These receptors were collected from a woman aged 35 to 49 in good health and CMV-seronegative.

The J gene is TRBJ1-1, the V gene TRBV15, with TRBD1 as a possible D gene (5 bases). CDR3 length equals 12 residues. From germline, CDR1 is LNHNV and CDR2 YYDKDF (reference sequence). Between the trimmed V and J ends, which lost 3 bases and 8 bases, there was a span of 10 bases. CDR3 protein: CATSRFQGEAFF. In DNA, the CDR3 is TGTGCCACCAGCAGGTTCCAGGGAGAAGCTTTCTTT.

CDR3 amino acids: CASGFYRDNQPQHF. The CDR3 region has the DNA TGTGCCAGTGGGTTTTACAGGGATAATCAGCCCCAGCATTTT. The chain combines TRBV6-1 with TRBJ1-5, with D possibly being TRBD1 (6 bases). This CDR3 has 14 amino acids. V was shortened by 9 bases and J by 4 bases, with 16 bases between the two germline ends. Germline V CDR1 and CDR2: MNHNS, SASEGT.

V gene TRBV7-8 combines with J gene TRBJ2-1, with TRBD1 matching 8 bases. CDR1 and CDR2 from the germline V gene are SGHVS and FQNEAQ. The CDR3 length is 15 residues. The V gene end was trimmed by 5 bases and the J gene end by 0 bases; junction bases not matched to a gene: 3. CDR3 nucleotide sequence: TGTGCCAGCAGCCCCACAGGGGGCTCCTACAATGAGCAGTTCTTC. This sequence encodes CASSPTGGSYNEQFF.

The chain employs TRBV7-3 and TRBJ2-7, with a possible D match to TRBD2 (5 bases). The CDR3 loop spans 14 amino acids. CDR1 is SGHTA, CDR2 FQGTGA, per germline. Trimming pared 4 bases from V and 2 bases from J, leaving 12 bases between. The CDR3 region has the DNA TGTGCCAGCAGCTCTTCTGGGGAGCCCTACGAGCAGTACGTC. This codes for CASSSSGEPYEQYV.

The chain employs TRBV4-1 and TRBJ1-5; 10 bases line up with TRBD1. This CDR3 has 15 residues. Germline assignment: CDR1 MGHRA and CDR2 YSYEKL. Trimming removed 2 bases from V and 7 bases from J; junction bases left unmatched: 5. The CDR3 DNA sequence: TGCGCCAGCAGCCAATGGACAGGGGGGAGGCAGCCCCAGCATTTT. It yields the protein CASSQWTGGRQPQHF.